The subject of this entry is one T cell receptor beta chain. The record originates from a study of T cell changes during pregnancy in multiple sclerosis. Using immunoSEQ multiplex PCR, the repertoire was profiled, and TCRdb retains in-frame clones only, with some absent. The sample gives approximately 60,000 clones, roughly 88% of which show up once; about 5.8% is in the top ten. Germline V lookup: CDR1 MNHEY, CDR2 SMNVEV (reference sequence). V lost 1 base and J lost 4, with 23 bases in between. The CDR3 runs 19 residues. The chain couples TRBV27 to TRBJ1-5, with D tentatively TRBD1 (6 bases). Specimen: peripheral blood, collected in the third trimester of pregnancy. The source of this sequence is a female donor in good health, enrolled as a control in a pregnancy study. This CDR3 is CASSLWGRQVWGGNQPQHF. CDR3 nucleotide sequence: TGTGCCAGCAGTTTATGGGGACGACAGGTTTGGGGTGGAAATCAGCCCCAGCATTTT.